The T cell receptor beta chain under discussion was sequenced for a study of shared clonotypes between healthy human individuals. The test was conducted at deep level. Sorted-subset replicate PCR reactions contained 150 to 200 ng DNA, corresponding to some 29,000 T cell genomes. Data came from immunoSEQ multiplex PCR; TCRdb stores just in-frame clones and leaves some out. This table has hundreds of thousands of clones, more than 70% appearing once. Study-wide results and limits: Sorted-subset sequencing was shown by rarefaction to be incomplete despite large depth.

Worth noting for this clone: The antigen is unknown.

With 4 bases removed from V and 3 bases from J, the gap between germline ends came to 12 bases. This CDR3 is 14 amino acids long. Germline lookup yields CDR1 SGHAT and CDR2 FQNNGV. Recent acute infections and vaccinations were absent in the healthy HIV-negative adult donors. The chain employs TRBV11-2 and TRBJ1-1; D perhaps matches TRBD1 (6 bases). The sequenced sample was memory CD4+ T cells sorted from blood. Sample subset: CD45RA-negative fraction. The clonotype was recovered from a woman in her twenties or thirties in good health. CDR3 loop: CASSWTVGDTEAFF. As DNA, the CDR3 is TGTGCCAGCAGCTGGACAGTGGGGGACACTGAAGCTTTCTTT.